These 31 T cell receptor beta chains came from one sample sequenced in a study of graft-versus-host responses after intestinal transplantation. The data were produced by immunoSEQ multiplex PCR, yet TCRdb's version contains in-frame clones alone and is incomplete. The repertoire holds about 29,000 clones, with 85% to 95% as singletons. The sequencing here drew on PBMCs, taken about 65 days after intestinal transplant. Every receptor here comes from a human patient who received an intestinal transplant, so some T cells may come from the graft donor.

This clone was counted between two and nine times. The rearrangement links TRBV19 to TRBJ1-2; D is unclear. V was pared by 5 bases and J by 8 bases, with 12 bases between. The germline V gene encodes CDR1 LNHDA and CDR2 SQIVND (reference sequence). The CDR3 is made up of 12 amino acids. Here the CDR3 reads CASSEGSLGYTF. CDR3 bases: TGTGCCAGTAGTGAAGGGAGTTTGGGCTACACCTTC.

The chain carries TRBV11-2 and TRBJ1-4, with 7 nucleotides matching TRBD1. Germline CDR1 and CDR2: SGHAT and FQNNGV. V shed 6 bases and J 8 bases; nucleotides not matched to a gene: 9. The CDR3 has 14 residues. The CDR3: CASRGTATWEKLFF. As DNA, the CDR3 is TGTGCCAGCAGGGGGACAGCTACCTGGGAAAAACTGTTTTTT. Variable domain in full (rest from reference TRBV11-2 and TRBJ1-4): EAGVAQSPRYKIIEKRQSVAFWCNPISGHATLYWYQQILGQGPKLLIQFQNNGVVDDSQLPKDRFSAERLKGVDSTLKIQPAKLEDSAVYLCASRGTATWEKLFFGSGTQLSVL.

The rearrangement joins TRBV6-1 to TRBJ1-2; weak D call: TRBD1 (5 bases). Germline CDR1 is MNHNS and CDR2 is SASEGT. The CDR3 loop spans 14 amino acids. Deletions cut 0 bases from V and 2 bases from J, with 7 bases between. The DNA for the CDR3 is TGTGCCAGCAGTGAAGCGGCAGGGAACTATGGCTACACCTTC. Its translation: CASSEAAGNYGYTF.

The chain carries TRBV6-1 and TRBJ1-1; a weak D match, TRBD1 (6 bases). V lost 7 bases and J lost 5, with 11 bases in between. CDR3 length: 12 residues. Germline lookup yields CDR1 MNHNS and CDR2 SASEGT. CDR3 in DNA: TGTGCCAGCAAGGGGGTAGGGACTGAAGCTTTCTTT. This encodes CASKGVGTEAFF.

In this sample, this clone turned up once. The chain employs TRBV4-3 and TRBJ2-5, with D perhaps TRBD2 (7 bases). The end of the DNA is better explained by TRBJ2-7, so the J call may be wrong. Germline CDR1 and CDR2: LGHNA and YSLEER. The CDR3 is 14 residues long. For the CDR3, the DNA is TGCGCCAGCAGCCAGTCACGGGGGGCTCACGAGCAGTACTTC. Translating gives CASSQSRGAHEQYF.

V gene TRBV7-9 combines with J gene TRBJ1-1; D not resolved. V was pared by 1 base and J by 1 base, with 13 bases between. This CDR3 is built from 16 residues. Germline CDR1 and CDR2: SEHNR and FQNEAQ (reference sequence). The CDR3 sequence is CASSLVNMARNTEAFF. CDR3 sequence (DNA): TGTGCCAGCAGCTTAGTTAATATGGCTAGGAACACTGAAGCTTTCTTT.

The CDR3 sequence: CASSDWTVIATEAFF. CDR3 bases: TGTGCCAGCAGTGATTGGACAGTCATTGCAACTGAAGCTTTCTTT. The rearrangement links TRBV5-4 to TRBJ1-1, with D perhaps matching TRBD1 (6 bases). This CDR3 is 15 amino acids long. V lost 5 bases and J lost 5, with 19 bases in between. Germline values: CDR1 SGHNT, CDR2 YYREEE (reference sequence). The whole variable domain, filled in from reference TRBV5-4 and TRBJ1-1, reads ETGVTQSPTHLIKTRGQQVTLRCSSQSGHNTVSWYQQALGQGPQFIFQYYREEENGRGNFPPRFSGLQFPNYSSELNVNALELDDSALYLCASSDWTVIATEAFFGQGTRLTVV.

The chain has TRBV6-6 and TRBJ2-5; D is uncertain. The ends were cut back, 5 bases at V and 4 bases at J, with 8 bases in the middle. Germline lookup yields CDR1 MNHNY and CDR2 SVGAGI (reference sequence). The CDR3 length is 12 residues. The CDR3 DNA sequence: TGTGCCAGCAGTCCCCTTGTAGAGACCCAGTACTTC. It codes for CASSPLVETQYF.

The genes are TRBV13 and TRBJ2-5; 10 bases map to TRBD1. Near its end, the DNA agrees better with TRBJ2-7, so the J call may be wrong. This CDR3 has 15 residues. CDR1 is PRHDT, CDR2 FYEKMQ, per germline (reference sequence). CDR3 bases: TGTGCCAGCAGCCTGGGACAGGGGTTTCGGTACGAGCAGTACTTC. It specifies CASSLGQGFRYEQYF.

The chain uses TRBV7-9 and TRBJ2-4; D uncertain. The germline V and J ends were trimmed by 0 bases and 9 bases, with 18 bases remaining between them. Germline V gene lookup returns CDR1 SEHNR and CDR2 FQNEAQ (reference sequence). The CDR3 contains 16 residues. CDR3 nucleotide sequence: TGTGCCAGCAGCTTAGCGCCAGAGAATCCAAATGCCATTCAGTACTTC. Its translation: CASSLAPENPNAIQYF.

This clone was picked up a small number of times. The chain employs TRBV4-3 and TRBJ1-1, with no clear D. CDR1 LGHNA and CDR2 YSLEER come from the germline V gene. V was cut by 2 bases and J by 1 base, with 5 bases left in between. This CDR3 contains 13 residues. CDR3 residues: CASSQSQNTEAFF. CDR3 bases: TGCGCCAGCAGCCAATCGCAGAACACTGAAGCTTTCTTT.

The DNA of the CDR3 is TGTGCCAGTTCCCTCATTATACCGGGACGCTACTCTGGAAACACCATATATTTT. Encoded protein: CASSLIIPGRYSGNTIYF. The chain links TRBV7-8 to TRBJ1-3; D might be TRBD1 (5 bases). This CDR3 is 18 amino acids long. The germline V gene has CDR1 SGHVS and CDR2 FQNEAQ. Trimming took 9 bases from V and 0 from J, leaving 24 bases between them.

In this sample, this clone turned up once. This chain links TRBV7-7 with TRBJ2-5; no reliable D call. V shed 1 base and J shed 3 bases, with 12 bases lying between them. From germline, CDR1 is SSHAT and CDR2 FNYEAQ (reference sequence). There are 15 residues in the CDR3. The chain's CDR3 is CASSLDWQTKETQYF. In nucleotides, the CDR3 is TGTGCCAGCAGCTTAGATTGGCAGACCAAAGAGACCCAGTACTTC. Full variable domain (outside the CDR3, taken from reference TRBV7-7 and TRBJ2-5): GAGVSQSPRYKVTKRGQDVTLRCDPISSHATLYWYQQALGQGPEFLTYFNYEAQPDKSGLPSDRFSAERPEGSISTLTIQRTEQRDSAMYRCASSLDWQTKETQYFGPGTRLLVL.

This clone has just a few counts. The rearrangement links TRBV19 to TRBJ1-1; 8 nucleotides agree with TRBD1. With V trimmed by 3 bases and J by 5 bases, 8 bases remained unmatched. The CDR3 has 15 residues. Germline V CDR1 and CDR2: LNHDA, SQIVND (reference sequence). The CDR3 sequence is CASSISTGGRTEAFF. The CDR3 DNA sequence: TGTGCCAGTAGTATTTCAACAGGGGGGAGGACTGAAGCTTTCTTT.

The chain carries TRBV30 and TRBJ1-6, with a weak D call TRBD1 (5 bases). V was pared by 1 base and J by 6 bases, with 10 bases between. CDR1 and CDR2 from the germline V gene are GTSNPN and SVGIG (reference sequence). The CDR3 length is 14 residues. CDR3 in amino acids: CAWSEGRGNSPLHF. The CDR3 DNA sequence: TGTGCCTGGAGTGAGGGGCGAGGTAATTCACCCCTCCACTTT.

The chain uses TRBV11-2 and TRBJ1-2, with a possible D match to TRBD1 (5 bases). Germline V gene data show CDR1 as SGHAT and CDR2 as FQNNGV. V lost 2 bases and J 3 bases, leaving 13 bases between the germline ends. CDR3 length: 15 residues. This CDR3 reads CASSLLRGTDYGYTF. CDR3 DNA: TGTGCCAGCAGCTTATTGAGGGGAACTGACTATGGCTACACCTTC.

This sequence joins TRBV4-1 and TRBJ2-3; a possible D gene is TRBD1 (7 bases). V lost 3 bases, J lost 4 bases, and 17 bases lay in between. This CDR3 region has 16 residues. Germline CDR1 MGHRA, CDR2 YSYEKL. The CDR3 here is CASSHPGGQSADTQYF. CDR3 bases: TGCGCCAGCAGCCACCCCGGGGGACAGTCCGCAGATACGCAGTATTTT.

The chain employs TRBV30 and TRBJ2-7; tentative D call: TRBD1 (6 bases). Between the trimmed V and J ends, which lost 4 bases and 4 bases, there was a span of 11 bases. From germline, CDR1 is GTSNPN and CDR2 SVGIG (reference sequence). CDR3 length: 12 residues. As DNA, the CDR3 is TGTGCCTGGACAGGGGACGGGTACGAGCAGTACTTC. Translated: CAWTGDGYEQYF. The variable domain in full, with the rest retrieved from reference TRBV30 and TRBJ2-7, is SQTIHQWPATLVQPVGSPLSLECTVEGTSNPNLYWYRQAAGRGLQLLFYSVGIGQISSEVPQNLSASRPQDRQFILSSKKLLLSDSGFYLCAWTGDGYEQYFGPGTRLTVT.

The chain is built from TRBV5-1 and TRBJ2-7, with 11 bases that match TRBD2. Germline values: CDR1 SGHRS, CDR2 YFSETQ. The CDR3 sequence is 15 residues long. V lost 4 bases to trimming and J lost 2 bases; unmatched junction nucleotides: 5. CDR3: CASSPGLAATYEQYF. The CDR3 bases are TGCGCCAGCAGCCCGGGACTAGCGGCCACCTACGAGCAGTACTTC.

This clone appeared once. The chain links TRBV4-1 to TRBJ1-1; D is undetermined. The V end was cut by 3 bases, the J end by 1 base, with 21 bases between. The length of the CDR3 is 18 residues. Per germline, CDR1 MGHRA and CDR2 YSYEKL. CDR3 nucleotides: TGCGCCAGCAGCCACCCCTTACCCTTCAGGCCGGGGAACACTGAAGCTTTCTTT. This sequence encodes CASSHPLPFRPGNTEAFF.

The genes are TRBV9 and TRBJ2-2; D is undetermined. Germline assignment: CDR1 SGDLS and CDR2 YYNGEE. V dropped 4 bases and J dropped 4 bases, with 11 bases sitting between them. This CDR3 comprises 14 residues. The CDR3 protein is CASSSPSSTGELFF. The CDR3 coding sequence is TGTGCCAGCAGCTCACCGTCGAGCACCGGGGAGCTGTTTTTT.

This sequence joins TRBV4-1 and TRBJ1-1; weak D call: TRBD1 (5 bases). Trimming took off 1 base at V and 11 bases at J, with 17 bases between the two ends. The CDR3 extends over 14 amino acids. Germline CDR1 MGHRA, CDR2 YSYEKL. CDR3 region: CASSQVISNSGAFF. CDR3 nucleotide sequence: TGCGCCAGCAGCCAAGTAATCAGCAACTCAGGGGCTTTCTTT.

V gene TRBV9 combines with J gene TRBJ2-7, with D uncertain. Trimming took off 0 bases at V and 1 base at J, with 8 bases between the two ends. Germline loops: CDR1 SGDLS, CDR2 YYNGEE. The CDR3 length is 14 residues. The CDR3 DNA sequence: TGTGCCAGCAGCGTAGGTCCCTATTCCTACGAGCAGTACTTC. Translating gives CASSVGPYSYEQYF. Supplemented by reference TRBV9 and TRBJ2-7, the full variable domain reads DSGVTQTPKHLITATGQRVTLRCSPRSGDLSVYWYQQSLDQGLQFLIQYYNGEERAKGNILERFSAQQFPDLHSELNLSSLELGDSALYFCASSVGPYSYEQYFGPGTRLTVT.

The J gene is TRBJ1-5, the V gene TRBV10-3; D might be TRBD1 (6 bases). V shed 6 bases and J shed 3 bases, with 9 bases lying between them. CDR3 length equals 13 residues. Germline CDR1 ENHRY, CDR2 SYGVKD. In DNA, the CDR3 is TGTGCCATCAGGGACAGCCTCAATCAGCCCCAGCATTTT. It translates to CAIRDSLNQPQHF.

The chain employs TRBV21-1 and TRBJ2-7; TRBD2 is taken as the D call from the table, unchecked against the DNA. TRBV21-1 is marked as a pseudogene. The CDR3 is made up of 18 amino acids. CDR3 nucleotides: TGTGCCAGCAGCAAAGGGGCCAGCGGGAGGTCACCCCTCTACGAGCAGTACTTC. Encoded protein: CASSKGASGRSPLYEQYF.

This clone has just one count. The chain recombines TRBV9 with TRBJ1-5; D gene ambiguous. Per germline, CDR1 SGDLS and CDR2 YYNGEE. This CDR3 comprises 14 residues. V was cut by 0 bases and J by 0 bases, with 4 bases left in between. Here the CDR3 DNA reads TGTGCCAGCAGCGTAGACGGTAGCAATCAGCCCCAGCATTTT. Protein: CASSVDGSNQPQHF. Filled out from reference TRBV9 and TRBJ1-5, the complete variable domain reads DSGVTQTPKHLITATGQRVTLRCSPRSGDLSVYWYQQSLDQGLQFLIQYYNGEERAKGNILERFSAQQFPDLHSELNLSSLELGDSALYFCASSVDGSNQPQHFGDGTRLSIL.

J is TRBJ2-1 and V is TRBV5-1; tentatively, D is TRBD2 (6 bases). Germline-derived CDR1 and CDR2 are SGHRS and YFSETQ. The CDR3 consists of 16 residues. The ends were cut back, 0 bases at V and 6 bases at J, with 16 bases in the middle. The CDR3 nucleotides are TGCGCCAGCAGCTTGGCTCAGGGCGGGGATGGCAATGAGCAGTTCTTC. Its protein product is CASSLAQGGDGNEQFF.

The V gene is TRBV11-2, the J gene TRBJ2-6, with D possibly being TRBD1 (6 bases). The CDR3 loop spans 14 amino acids. CDR1 and CDR2 from the germline V gene are SGHAT and FQNNGV. Between the trimmed V and J ends, which lost 6 bases and 4 bases, there was a span of 10 bases. The CDR3 sequence: CASSSGVGANVLTF. CDR3 bases: TGTGCCAGCAGTTCAGGGGTCGGGGCCAACGTCCTGACTTTC.

V is TRBV29-1 and J is TRBJ2-7; maybe TRBD1 (5 bases). Germline V gene data show CDR1 as SQVTM and CDR2 as ANQGSEA. The V and J ends lost 0 bases and 0 bases respectively, with 12 bases between them. This CDR3 has 15 residues. The CDR3, as DNA: TGCAGCGTTGAAGAAGACAGCGAAACCTCCTACGAGCAGTACTTC. Its protein is CSVEEDSETSYEQYF.

This chain connects TRBV19 to TRBJ2-5; D assignment may be TRBD1 or TRBD2 (6 bases each). The J call may be wrong; the DNA end is better matched by TRBJ2-7. Looked up from germline, CDR1 is LNHDA and CDR2 is SQIVND (reference sequence). The CDR3 covers 14 residues. The CDR3 region has the DNA TGTGCCAGTAGTATACAGGGGAGGAACAACGAGCAGTACTTC. Amino acids: CASSIQGRNNEQYF.

V usage is TRBV30 and J usage is TRBJ1-3; D might be TRBD1 (6 bases). There are 13 residues in the CDR3. V dropped 2 bases and J dropped 4 bases, with 9 bases sitting between them. The germline CDR1 and CDR2 sequences are GTSNPN and SVGIG (reference sequence). CDR3 protein: CAWSTGSGNTIYF. CDR3 bases: TGTGCCTGGAGTACAGGGTCAGGAAACACCATATATTTT. The full variable domain, completed using reference TRBV30 and TRBJ1-3, is SQTIHQWPATLVQPVGSPLSLECTVEGTSNPNLYWYRQAAGRGLQLLFYSVGIGQISSEVPQNLSASRPQDRQFILSSKKLLLSDSGFYLCAWSTGSGNTIYFGEGSWLTVV.